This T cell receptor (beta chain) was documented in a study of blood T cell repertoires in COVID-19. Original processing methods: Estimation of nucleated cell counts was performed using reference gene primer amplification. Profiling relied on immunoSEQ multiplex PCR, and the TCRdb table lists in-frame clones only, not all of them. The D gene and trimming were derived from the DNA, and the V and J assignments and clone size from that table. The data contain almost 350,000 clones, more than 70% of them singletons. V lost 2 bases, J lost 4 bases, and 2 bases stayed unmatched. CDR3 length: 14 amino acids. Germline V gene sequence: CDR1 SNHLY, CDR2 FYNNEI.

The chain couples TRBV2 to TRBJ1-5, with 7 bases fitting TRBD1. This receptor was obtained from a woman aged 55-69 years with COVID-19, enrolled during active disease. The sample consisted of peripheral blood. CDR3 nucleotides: TGTGCCAGCAGTGAAAGACAGGGTAATCAGCCCCAGCATTTT. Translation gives CASSERQGNQPQHF.